Presented here are 7 T cell receptor beta chains from one specimen sequenced in a study of blood T cell repertoires in COVID-19. The repertoire was sequenced with immunoSEQ multiplex PCR; TCRdb's copy has only in-frame clones and lacks some. The data show 100,000 to 150,000 clones, 84% seen once. Sequencing was done on a sample of peripheral blood. Receptor source: a woman aged 60-75 years with acute or convalescent COVID-19.

The V call is TRBV3-1 (or the pseudogene TRBV3-2), the J call TRBJ1-3; D remains unclear. CDR3 length: 15 residues. CDR1 is LGHDT and CDR2 is YNNKEL in the germline V gene (reference sequence). The V gene lost 4 bases and the J gene lost 3 bases, with 13 bases spanning the gap. DNA of the CDR3: TGTGCCAGCAGCCCAGCGGGATTGTATGGAAACACCATATATTTT. It yields the protein CASSPAGLYGNTIYF.

The J gene is TRBJ2-7, the V gene TRBV6-5; 8 nucleotides match TRBD1. V lost 4 bases to trimming and J lost 5 bases; unmatched junction nucleotides: 13. Looked up from germline, CDR1 is MNHEY and CDR2 is SVGAGI. The CDR3 length is 16 residues. CDR3 nucleotide sequence: TGTGCCAGCAGTTCCCCCCTGCGGGCAGGGGGCAACGAGCAGTACTTC. This translates into CASSSPLRAGGNEQYF.

The rearrangement joins TRBV18 to TRBJ2-2; D is ambiguous. V was pared by 2 bases and J by 4 bases, with 14 bases between. The CDR3 runs 16 residues. The V gene's germline CDR1 is KGHSH and CDR2 LQKENI. CDR3 residues: CASSPAYQVGTGELFF. The CDR3 DNA follows: TGTGCCAGCTCACCAGCATATCAGGTTGGCACCGGGGAGCTGTTTTTT.

The chain is built from TRBV19 and TRBJ2-6, with D possibly TRBD1 on 6 matching bases. Trimming took off 5 bases at V and 4 bases at J, with 12 bases between the two ends. The germline gives CDR1 LNHDA, CDR2 SQIVND (reference sequence). CDR3 size: 15 residues. The CDR3 bases are TGTGCCAGTAGTCTCACAGGGCCCGGGGCCAACGTCCTGACTTTC. It specifies CASSLTGPGANVLTF.

The chain links TRBV4-1 to TRBJ1-6; D not certain. V was pared by 0 bases and J by 9 bases, with 9 bases between. Germline CDR1 is MGHRA and CDR2 is YSYEKL. CDR3 size: 14 residues. In nucleotides, the CDR3 is TGCGCCAGCAGCCAAGATAGAGGGATTTCACCCCTCCACTTT. Protein: CASSQDRGISPLHF.

In its sample, this clone was seen once. V and J are TRBV30 and TRBJ1-4; D uncertain. Trimming shortened V by 4 bases and J by 8 bases, and 17 bases separated the two germline ends. This CDR3 has 14 residues. Per the germline V gene, CDR1 is GTSNPN and CDR2 is SVGIG (reference sequence). CDR3: CAWNDGGRNEKLFF. In DNA, the CDR3 is TGTGCCTGGAACGACGGAGGTCGGAACGAAAAACTGTTTTTT.

The genes are TRBV4-1 and TRBJ2-2; 10 nucleotides match TRBD1. Germline-derived CDR1 and CDR2 are MGHRA and YSYEKL. The length of the CDR3 is 16 residues. The V segment lost 4 bases and the J segment 6 bases; nucleotides outside the gene matches: 8. The CDR3 DNA reads as TGCGCCAGCAGCCCGCCTGACAGGGGGCATGCCGGGGAGCTGTTTTTT. The encoded protein is CASSPPDRGHAGELFF.